The rows below give T cell receptor beta chains drawn from one sample of a study of T cell repertoires in cytomegalovirus infection. Antigens for these TCRs are unknown. TCRdb independently ran MiXCR on the reads; one entry per CDR3 protein. The profile shows over 100,000 distinct CDR3 sequences, around 29% of them singletons. The material sequenced was CD8+ T cells from cultured PBMCs, taken from culture after CMV antigen stimulation. These receptors were obtained from a human donor in good health (CMV status not recorded). Some clones in this sample may be carry-over from other donors' samples. Each CDR3 is given with its conserved first and last residue. A D gene is named only where the DNA matches it firmly. Rows give clone size only sometimes, using once, few, many, or a class for an expanded clone.

abundance,d_gene,j_gene,v_gene,CDR3aa,CDR3nt
few,-,TRBJ2-1,TRBV6-5,CASSYSPAGEQFF,TGTGCCAGCAGTTACTCCCCAGCGGGTGAGCAGTTCTTC
-,-,TRBJ2-7,TRBV6-2/TRBV6-3,CASSPFGGTSSYEQYF,TGTGCCAGCAGTCCTTTTGGGGGGACATCCTCCTACGAGCAGTACTTC
few,TRBD1,TRBJ2-7,TRBV20-1,CSARQGRAGGYEQYF,TGCAGTGCACGACAGGGGCGGGCCGGCGGCTACGAGCAGTACTTC
-,-,TRBJ1-5,TRBV12-3/TRBV12-4,CASSPTSGGHQPQHF,TGTGCCAGCAGTCCTACAAGTGGGGGTCATCAGCCCCAGCATTTT
many,TRBD2,TRBJ2-1,TRBV12-3/TRBV12-4,CASRATSGGNEQFF,TGTGCCAGCAGAGCTACTAGCGGGGGGAACGAGCAGTTCTTC
few,-,TRBJ1-1,TRBV9,CASSVFQGQNTEAFF,TGTGCCAGCAGCGTATTTCAGGGGCAGAACACTGAAGCTTTCTTT
-,TRBD1,TRBJ2-2,TRBV7-8,CASSRRDRDNTGELFF,TGTGCCAGCAGCCGCCGGGACAGGGATAACACCGGGGAGCTGTTTTTT
many,TRBD2,TRBJ2-7,TRBV2,CASSEFRTSGGAGYEQYF,TGTGCCAGCAGTGAATTCAGGACTAGCGGGGGGGCCGGGTACGAGCAGTACTTC
-,-,TRBJ2-3,TRBV3-1,CASSQWPDGTNSRTDTQYF,TGTGCCAGCAGCCAATGGCCAGATGGTACGAACTCCCGTACAGATACGCAGTATTTT
many,-,TRBJ2-3,TRBV7-9,CASSSGSAPDTQYF,TGTGCCAGCAGCTCGGGGTCCGCCCCAGATACGCAGTATTTT